Listed below are T cell receptor beta chains from one sample, sequenced in a study of blood T cell repertoires in COVID-19. Clones were read by immunoSEQ multiplex PCR, and TCRdb kept only the in-frame ones, dropping some. The sample yields about 20,000 clones, roughly 88% seen once. The source material was peripheral blood. These receptors were collected from an elderly man with active or convalescent COVID-19. Both conserved end residues are part of each CDR3. A D gene is named only where the DNA matches it firmly. A row's size may be missing; if present it is once, few, many or a size class.

J gene | D gene | V gene | clone size | CDR3 protein | CDR3 DNA
TRBJ2-2 | NA | TRBV5-1 | NA | CASSLGVTANTGELFF | TGCGCCAGCAGCTTGGGAGTTACAGCCAACACCGGGGAGCTGTTTTTT
TRBJ2-1 | NA | TRBV21-1 | NA | CASSKVKGTALDEQFF | TGTGCCAGCAGCAAAGTGAAGGGGACAGCGCTTGATGAGCAGTTCTTC
TRBJ2-7 | TRBD2 | TRBV27 | few | CATSPGGRGGEQYF | TGTGCCACCTCCCCCGGCGGGAGGGGTGGCGAGCAGTACTTC
TRBJ2-2 | TRBD1 | TRBV30 | NA | CAWSPGQGLTGELFF | TGTGCCTGGAGTCCGGGACAGGGATTAACCGGGGAGCTGTTTTTT
TRBJ2-5 | TRBD2 | TRBV3-1/TRBV3-2 | NA | CASSQVWGAGGLGETQYF | TGTGCCAGCAGCCAAGTATGGGGCGCGGGAGGGCTGGGGGAGACCCAGTACTTC
TRBJ2-1 | NA | TRBV2 | NA | CASRVGDYNEQFF | TGTGCCAGCCGCGTAGGGGATTACAATGAGCAGTTCTTC
TRBJ2-1 | TRBD2 | TRBV9 | NA | CASSVVGAGAYNEQFF | TGTGCCAGCAGCGTAGTCGGAGCGGGAGCCTACAATGAGCAGTTCTTC
TRBJ2-4 | TRBD2 | TRBV18 | NA | CASSPGGVETKNIQYF | TGTGCCAGCTCCCCGGGGGGGGTTGAAACCAAAAACATTCAGTACTTC
TRBJ1-3 | TRBD1 | TRBV29-1 | few | CSVERGQGSTIYF | TGCAGCGTTGAACGGGGACAGGGAAGCACCATATATTTT
TRBJ2-5 | NA | TRBV25-1 | NA | CASSDPDRNQETQYF | TGTGCCAGCAGTGACCCAGACAGGAACCAAGAGACCCAGTACTTC
TRBJ2-1 | NA | TRBV19 | once | CASRETGLSSRDQFF | TGTGCCAGTAGAGAAACAGGTCTATCGTCAAGAGACCAGTTCTTC
TRBJ2-5 | TRBD1 | TRBV18 | NA | CASSPAGGTETQYF | TGTGCCAGCTCACCTGCAGGGGGCACGGAGACCCAGTACTTC
TRBJ1-2 | NA | TRBV6-2/TRBV6-3 | NA | CASSSGTSGYTF | TGTGCCAGCAGCTCGGGGACATCTGGCTACACCTTC
TRBJ2-1 | TRBD2 | TRBV28 | NA | CASRPGGPLAGGLYNEQFF | TGTGCCAGCCGCCCCGGGGGGCCACTAGCGGGAGGACTATACAATGAGCAGTTCTTC
TRBJ1-6 | NA | TRBV27 | NA | CASSLSNGNLNSPLHF | TGTGCCAGCAGTTTATCGAACGGGAACCTGAATTCACCCCTCCACTTT
TRBJ2-1 | NA | TRBV11-2 | NA | CASSPNRGNEQFF | TGTGCCAGCAGCCCAAACCGAGGCAATGAGCAGTTCTTC
TRBJ2-1 | TRBD1 | TRBV6-2/TRBV6-3 | NA | CASSRDRTAFEFF | TGTGCCAGCAGCCGGGACAGAACCGCGTTCGAGTTCTTC
TRBJ2-2 | NA | TRBV3-1/TRBV3-2 | few | CASSRTGANTGELFF | TGTGCCAGCAGCCGCACGGGGGCGAACACCGGGGAGCTGTTTTTT
TRBJ1-1 | TRBD1 | TRBV5-6 | NA | CASSLTIRDSNMNTEAFF | TGTGCCAGCAGCCTAACCATCCGGGACAGCAACATGAACACTGAAGCTTTCTTT
TRBJ1-1 | NA | TRBV25-1 | NA | CASSEYRGGYTEAFF | TGTGCCAGCAGTGAATATAGAGGGGGATACACTGAAGCTTTCTTT
TRBJ2-5 | TRBD1 | TRBV7-3 | NA | CASSLTSGQGGETQYF | TGTGCCAGCAGCTTAACCTCGGGACAGGGGGGAGAGACCCAGTACTTC
TRBJ1-5 | NA | TRBV30 | NA | CAWSANLQGTQPQHF | TGTGCCTGGAGTGCGAATCTACAGGGAACTCAGCCCCAGCATTTT
TRBJ1-1 | NA | TRBV3-1/TRBV3-2 | NA | CASSQFLNTEAFF | TGTGCCAGCAGCCAATTCTTGAACACTGAAGCTTTCTTT
TRBJ2-7 | NA | TRBV11-2 | NA | CASSLRLEGSSSYEQYF | TGTGCCAGCAGCTTGAGGTTGGAGGGAAGCTCCTCCTACGAGCAGTACTTC
TRBJ2-7 | NA | TRBV27 | NA | CASSLSVRRGAAIGEQYF | TGTGCCAGCAGTTTATCGGTCCGACGGGGGGCCGCTATAGGCGAGCAGTACTTC
TRBJ2-4 | NA | TRBV19 | NA | CASSRSGVGLNIQYF | TGTGCCAGTAGTAGGTCCGGGGTCGGGCTAAACATTCAGTACTTC
TRBJ2-1 | TRBD2 | TRBV11-2 | NA | CASSLSWGASGSGEQFF | TGTGCCAGCAGCTTGTCATGGGGCGCTAGCGGGAGTGGGGAGCAGTTCTTC
TRBJ1-2 | NA | TRBV19 | NA | CASSRGLPGYTF | TGTGCCAGTAGTAGAGGGTTACCAGGCTACACCTTC
TRBJ1-5 | NA | TRBV2 | once | CASSPSTGGFQPQHF | TGTGCCAGCAGTCCCTCCACGGGGGGGTTTCAGCCCCAGCATTTT
TRBJ1-5 | TRBD1 | TRBV9 | once | CASNRGEQWQPQHF | TGTGCCAGCAACAGGGGAGAACAATGGCAGCCCCAGCATTTT
TRBJ2-4 | NA | TRBV5-1 | few | CASSLAGAGAKNIQYF | TGCGCCAGCAGCTTGGCAGGGGCTGGGGCCAAAAACATTCAGTACTTC
TRBJ1-1 | TRBD1 | TRBV7-2 | NA | CASSLAAGGTEAFF | TGTGCCAGCAGCTTAGCGGCAGGGGGCACTGAAGCTTTCTTT
TRBJ2-1 | NA | TRBV5-4 | NA | CASSLGGGGSYNEQFF | TGTGCCAGCAGCTTGGGGGGCGGCGGCTCCTACAATGAGCAGTTCTTC
TRBJ1-4 | NA | TRBV6-1 | NA | CASSARARQEFNEKLFF | TGTGCCAGCAGTGCACGAGCCCGACAGGAATTCAATGAAAAACTGTTTTTT
TRBJ2-3 | TRBD2 | TRBV2 | NA | CASSAPTGTSGGRSTDTQYF | TGTGCCAGCAGTGCCCCTACGGGGACTAGCGGGGGTCGGAGCACAGATACGCAGTATTTT
TRBJ2-3 | NA | TRBV20-1 | NA | CSASPAGRDTQYF | TGCAGTGCTAGTCCGGCGGGCAGAGATACGCAGTATTTT
TRBJ2-5 | TRBD1 | TRBV11-2 | NA | CASSPGQGSETQYF | TGTGCCAGCAGCCCGGGACAGGGAAGCGAGACCCAGTACTTC
TRBJ1-5 | TRBD1 | TRBV2 | NA | CARSGTGGRQPQHF | TGTGCCCGCTCCGGGACAGGGGGGCGTCAGCCCCAGCATTTT
TRBJ2-7 | NA | TRBV29-1 | NA | CSVAQGPLEQYF | TGCAGCGTTGCTCAGGGTCCCTTGGAGCAGTACTTC
TRBJ2-7 | TRBD2 | TRBV9 | NA | CASSVGSSGSLYEQYF | TGTGCCAGCAGCGTAGGCTCTAGCGGGAGTTTGTACGAGCAGTACTTC
TRBJ2-7 | TRBD1 | TRBV18 | NA | CASSPEGQGAKYEQYF | TGTGCCAGCTCACCAGAGGGGCAGGGGGCTAAGTATGAGCAGTACTTC
TRBJ1-3 | NA | TRBV5-6 | NA | CASSLWGPRNTIYF | TGTGCCAGCAGCTTGTGGGGGCCCCGAAACACCATATATTTT
TRBJ2-1 | TRBD2 | TRBV7-2 | NA | CASSWSGGTYNEQFF | TGTGCCAGCAGCTGGAGCGGGGGGACGTACAATGAGCAGTTCTTC
TRBJ1-2 | TRBD1 | TRBV19 | NA | CASSISPGTGVNYGYTF | TGTGCCAGTAGTATTAGCCCCGGGACAGGGGTTAACTATGGCTACACCTTC
TRBJ2-7 | TRBD2 | TRBV5-1 | NA | CASSSTSGRGEQYF | TGCGCCAGCAGCTCTACTAGCGGTCGGGGCGAGCAGTACTTC
TRBJ2-5 | NA | TRBV6-2/TRBV6-3 | NA | CASSYLGGTGRETQYF | TGTGCCAGCAGTTACCTGGGAGGAACGGGGCGAGAGACCCAGTACTTC
TRBJ1-2 | TRBD1 | TRBV18 | NA | CASSPRTGGNYGYTF | TGTGCCAGCTCACCACGGACAGGGGGCAACTATGGCTACACCTTC
TRBJ2-1 | NA | TRBV6-5 | NA | CATGRDFSEQFF | TGTGCCACAGGGCGGGATTTTAGTGAGCAGTTCTTC
TRBJ1-2 | NA | TRBV2 | hyperexpanded | CASTDGGIDGYTF | TGTGCCAGCACCGACGGGGGAATCGATGGCTACACCTTC
TRBJ2-1 | NA | TRBV5-1 | few | CASRNIIQAYNEQFF | TGCGCCAGCAGGAACATAATCCAGGCCTACAATGAGCAGTTCTTC
TRBJ2-5 | NA | TRBV12-3/TRBV12-4 | NA | CASSRGMETQYF | TGTGCCAGCAGTCGGGGGATGGAGACCCAGTACTTC
TRBJ1-6 | NA | TRBV28 | NA | CASSSGKGGDNSPLHF | TGTGCCAGCAGTTCAGGGAAGGGGGGGGATAATTCACCCCTCCACTTT
TRBJ2-1 | NA | TRBV6-2/TRBV6-3 | NA | CASSRGNEQFF | TGTGCCAGCAGTCGGGGCAATGAGCAGTTCTTC